Listed here are 21 T cell receptor beta chains from one sample, sequenced in a study of blood T cell repertoires in COVID-19. The protocol was immunoSEQ multiplex PCR, while the TCRdb copy is restricted to in-frame clones and leaves out a portion. The sample includes more than 300,000 clones, roughly 86% of them seen just once. Sequencing input: peripheral blood. The receptors derive from a woman aged 45-65 years with acute or convalescent COVID-19.

This clone came up once. The chain carries TRBV13 and TRBJ1-1; 7 bases agree with TRBD1. Trimming removed 5 bases from V and 5 bases from J; junction bases left unmatched: 11. Germline V gene data show CDR1 as PRHDT and CDR2 as FYEKMQ (reference sequence). This CDR3 region has 15 residues. CDR3 amino acids: CASSRGDRVGTEAFF. Written as DNA, the CDR3 is TGTGCCAGCAGCCGGGGCGACAGGGTGGGAACTGAAGCTTTCTTT. Using reference TRBV13 and TRBJ1-1 for the parts outside the CDR3, the full variable domain is AAGVIQSPRHLIKEKRETATLKCYPIPRHDTVYWYQQGPGQDPQFLISFYEKMQSDKGSIPDRFSAQQFSDYHSELNMSSLELGDSALYFCASSRGDRVGTEAFFGQGTRLTVV.

The V gene is TRBV19, the J gene TRBJ1-5, with D possibly being TRBD1 (6 bases). This CDR3 contains 15 residues. CDR1 is LNHDA and CDR2 is SQIVND in the germline V gene (reference sequence). V lost 4 bases and J lost 0, with 10 bases in between. CDR3 nucleotide sequence: TGTGCCAGTAGTACCACAGGGCATAGCAATCAGCCCCAGCATTTT. Translation gives CASSTTGHSNQPQHF.

This chain links TRBV5-1 with TRBJ2-2; D uncertain. V gave up 6 bases and J gave up 2 bases, with 5 bases separating them. The CDR3 extends over 12 amino acids. CDR1 and CDR2 from the germline V gene are SGHRS and YFSETQ. The CDR3 is CASTLNTGELFF. CDR3 coding DNA: TGCGCCAGCACGTTAAACACCGGGGAGCTGTTTTTT.

The chain employs TRBV6-5 and TRBJ2-3; D gene ambiguous. The CDR3 is made up of 11 amino acids. In germline, CDR1 is MNHEY, CDR2 SVGAGI. V lost 7 bases and J 3 bases, leaving 5 bases between the germline ends. The CDR3 loop reads CASIRTDTQYF. In nucleotides, the CDR3 is TGTGCCAGCATCCGGACAGATACGCAGTATTTT.

The chain recombines TRBV16 with TRBJ1-5; D is unclear. Germline V gives CDR1 KGHSY, CDR2 FQNENV. The CDR3 is made up of 15 amino acids. Trimming cost V 0 bases and J 1 base, with 7 bases left between them. The CDR3 reads CASSQSRESNQPQHF. The CDR3 nucleotides are TGTGCCAGCAGCCAATCTAGAGAAAGCAATCAGCCCCAGCATTTT.

This chain's CDR3 is CASSWGRVHTDTQYF. CDR3 coding DNA: TGTGCCAGCAGTTGGGGCAGGGTCCACACAGATACGCAGTATTTT. The chain recombines TRBV27 with TRBJ2-3, with D possibly TRBD1 on 5 matching bases. The germline V gene encodes CDR1 MNHEY and CDR2 SMNVEV (reference sequence). Trimming left V 4 bases short and J 2 bases short, with 13 bases between. The CDR3 has 15 residues.

The chain has TRBV15 and TRBJ2-7; possibly TRBD2 for D (6 bases). The CDR3 runs to 16 residues. Looked up from germline, CDR1 is LNHNV and CDR2 is YYDKDF (reference sequence). V dropped 3 bases and J dropped 3 bases, with 18 bases sitting between them. CDR3 bases: TGTGCCACCAGCAGCTGGAGGGCGGCCATGAACTACGAGCAGTACTTC. It encodes CATSSWRAAMNYEQYF. The whole variable domain, filled in from reference TRBV15 and TRBJ2-7, reads DAMVIQNPRYQVTQFGKPVTLSCSQTLNHNVMYWYQQKSSQAPKLLFHYYDKDFNNEADTPDNFQSRRPNTSFCFLDIRSPGLGDTAMYLCATSSWRAAMNYEQYFGPGTRLTVT.

The J gene is TRBJ1-1, the V gene TRBV2, with D tentatively TRBD1 (6 bases). Trimming stripped 8 bases from V and 11 bases from J, with 15 bases between. The CDR3 spans 11 residues. In germline, CDR1 is SNHLY, CDR2 FYNNEI. The CDR3 reads CASRGAQLAFF. In DNA, the CDR3 is TGTGCCAGCCGGGGGGCACAGCTGGCTTTCTTT. The entire variable domain, with the rest obtained from reference TRBV2 and TRBJ1-1, is as follows: EPEVTQTPSHQVTQMGQEVILRCVPISNHLYFYWYRQILGQKVEFLVSFYNNEISEKSEIFDDQFSVERPDGSNFTLKIRSTKLEDSAMYFCASRGAQLAFFGQGTRLTVV.

CDR3 coding DNA: TGTGCCAGCCAGGGGGAAGAGACCCAGTACTTC. Its translation: CASQGEETQYF. The V call is TRBV14, the J call TRBJ2-5; the match to TRBD1 covers 7 bases. After removal of 8 bases from V and 3 bases from J, the junction contained 0 bases not matched to a gene. Germline V gene sequence: CDR1 SGHDN, CDR2 FVKESK. This CDR3 is 11 amino acids long.

V is TRBV29-1 and J is TRBJ1-1; TRBD1 agrees at 7 bases. Per germline, CDR1 SQVTM and CDR2 ANQGSEA. After removal of 6 bases from V and 7 bases from J, the junction contained 5 bases not matched to a gene. The CDR3 is 11 residues long. The CDR3 nucleotides read TGCAGCGTCCAACCAGGGGGTGAAGCTTTCTTT. This sequence encodes CSVQPGGEAFF. Drawing the rest from reference TRBV29-1 and TRBJ1-1, the complete variable domain is SAVISQKPSRDICQRGTSLTIQCQVDSQVTMMFWYRQQPGQSLTLIATANQGSEATYESGFVIDKFPISRPNLTFSTLTVSNMSPEDSSIYLCSVQPGGEAFFGQGTRLTVV.

V is TRBV13 and J is TRBJ2-1; TRBD2 is a possible D gene (7 bases). The length of the CDR3 is 19 residues. Germline V gene data show CDR1 as PRHDT and CDR2 as FYEKMQ (reference sequence). V dropped 0 bases and J dropped 1 base, with 19 bases sitting between them. This CDR3 is CASSLGLSWGRGSYNEQFF. The CDR3 DNA sequence: TGTGCCAGCAGCTTAGGCCTAAGTTGGGGGAGGGGGTCCTACAATGAGCAGTTCTTC.

This clone appeared once. The V call is TRBV5-4, the J call TRBJ1-3; a possible D gene is TRBD1 (6 bases). The CDR3 runs to 16 residues. V was cut by 4 bases and J by 4 bases, with 18 bases left in between. Germline CDR1 SGHNT, CDR2 YYREEE (reference sequence). DNA of the CDR3: TGTGCCAGCAGCGTATTACAGGGCGGCCGGGGAAACACCATATATTTT. Amino acid sequence: CASSVLQGGRGNTIYF.

The gene calls are TRBV29-1 and TRBJ1-5; TRBD1 matches at 10 bases. The CDR3 runs to 15 residues. J lost 0 bases, V lost 6 bases, and 5 bases had no gene match. The germline V gene encodes CDR1 SQVTM and CDR2 ANQGSEA. In DNA form, the CDR3 reads TGCAGCGTAGTGGGGACAGGGGCTAGCAATCAGCCCCAGCATTTT. Translating gives CSVVGTGASNQPQHF.

This clone came up once. V and J are TRBV10-2 and TRBJ2-2; 11 bases are shared with TRBD1. CDR1 and CDR2 (germline): WSHSY, SAAADI. The V and J ends lost 3 bases and 4 bases, in that order; junction bases with no gene match: 4. The CDR3 contains 16 residues. Here the CDR3 reads CASSDRTGGITGELFF. The CDR3 DNA sequence: TGCGCCAGCAGTGACAGGACAGGGGGCATCACCGGGGAGCTGTTTTTT.

In this sample, this clone turned up once. At one end, the junction sequence differs from germline, possibly due to a read error. The chain is built from TRBV28 and TRBJ2-1, with 9 bases fitting TRBD2. Germline V gene lookup returns CDR1 MDHEN and CDR2 SYDVKM. This CDR3 has 15 amino acids. CDR3 region: CASTLLAGLSNEQFF. CDR3 in DNA: TGTGCCAGCACTTTACTAGCGGGCCTATCCAATGAGCAGTTCTTC. Full variable domain (remainder filled in from reference TRBV28 and TRBJ2-1): DVKVTQSSRYLVKRTGEKVFLECVQDMDHENMFWYRQDPGLGLRLIYFSYDVKMKEKGDIPEGYSVSREKKERFSLILESASTNQTSMYLCASTLLAGLSNEQFFGPGTRLTVL.

The V and J genes are TRBV19 and TRBJ1-1, with 7 bases matching TRBD1. Germline V lookup: CDR1 LNHDA, CDR2 SQIVND (reference sequence). V was pared by 6 bases and J by 4 bases, with 5 bases of the junction left unmatched. The CDR3 runs to 13 residues. The CDR3 DNA reads as TGTGCCAGTAGGCACAGGGGTGGCACTGAAGCTTTCTTT. It is translated as CASRHRGGTEAFF. Looking up the rest from reference TRBV19 and TRBJ1-1 gives the full variable domain: DGGITQSPKYLFRKEGQNVTLSCEQNLNHDAMYWYRQDPGQGLRLIYYSQIVNDFQKGDIAEGYSVSREKKESFPLTVTSAQKNPTAFYLCASRHRGGTEAFFGQGTRLTVV.

The rearrangement uses TRBV14 and TRBJ1-4; tentative D call: TRBD1 (6 bases). The V gene lost 4 bases and the J gene lost 8 bases, with 17 bases spanning the gap. The CDR3 is 15 residues long. Germline V gene lookup returns CDR1 SGHDN and CDR2 FVKESK. The CDR3 sequence: CASSRTLGAREKLFF. CDR3 bases: TGTGCCAGCAGCCGCACGCTGGGGGCTCGGGAAAAACTGTTTTTT. Together with reference TRBV14 and TRBJ1-4, the CDR3 gives the full variable domain: EAGVTQFPSHSVIEKGQTVTLRCDPISGHDNLYWYRRVMGKEIKFLLHFVKESKQDESGMPNNRFLAERTGGTYSTLKVQPAELEDSGVYFCASSRTLGAREKLFFGSGTQLSVL.

The chain uses TRBV7-9 and TRBJ2-3; TRBD2 agrees at 7 bases. This CDR3 comprises 14 residues. The V gene's germline CDR1 is SEHNR and CDR2 FQNEAQ (reference sequence). V gave up 1 base and J gave up 3 bases; unmatched junction bases: 1. CDR3 amino acids: CASSLGLATDTQYF. The CDR3 coding sequence is TGTGCCAGCAGCTTAGGACTAGCAACAGATACGCAGTATTTT.

V usage is TRBV6-1 and J usage is TRBJ1-1; D gene uncertain. This CDR3 has 15 residues. The germline CDR1 and CDR2 sequences are MNHNS and SASEGT. The V end lost 3 bases, the J end lost 0 bases, and 11 bases lay between the germline ends. CDR3 sequence reads: CASSESGGLNTEAFF. CDR3 in DNA: TGTGCCAGCAGTGAGTCAGGAGGCCTGAACACTGAAGCTTTCTTT.

V gene TRBV6-1 combines with J gene TRBJ2-1, with TRBD2 identical over 13 bases. The CDR3 length is 16 residues. The V gene's germline CDR1 is MNHNS and CDR2 SASEGT. Germline trimming cut 4 bases from V and 7 bases from J; bases unmatched to any gene: 7. CDR3 in DNA: TGTGCCAGCAGTGTGATAAGGACTAGCGGGGGAAATGAGCAGTTCTTC. Residues: CASSVIRTSGGNEQFF.

V usage is TRBV16 and J usage is TRBJ2-5, with D perhaps TRBD1 (6 bases). Germline V gene sequence: CDR1 KGHSY, CDR2 FQNENV. The CDR3 spans 15 residues. Trimming left V 4 bases short and J 0 bases short, with 12 bases between. CDR3 sequence reads: CASSPAGQHQETQYF. The CDR3 DNA reads as TGTGCCAGCAGCCCCGCAGGACAGCACCAAGAGACCCAGTACTTC.